This T cell receptor beta chain was recorded in a study of tumor-infiltrating lymphocytes in primary liver carcinoma. Study-wide background: Ages ranged from 30 to 69, with HCC or mixed HCC-cholangiocarcinoma.

The researchers produced TCR beta cDNA from approximately 460 ng total RNA with a constant-region primer. Libraries of TCR beta came from three nested multiplex PCR rounds with slightly modified ARM-PCR. TCRdb used MiXCR to reprocess the multiplex PCR reads, holding one entry per CDR3 protein. The sample carries 95,000 to 150,000 distinct CDR3 sequences, approximately 68% recorded once. Unsorted bulk tissue (roughly 20-31 mg) underwent RNA and DNA co-extraction. Surgeons treated the primary liver carcinoma of the patients by surgical resection. To note about this clonotype: Mismatch with germline at one junction end may stem from a read error.

Material for sequencing was tumor-adjacent normal liver tissue. This clonotype was obtained from an older woman with primary liver carcinoma and hepatitis B virus infection.

The CDR3 protein is CASSSFSTSTDTHYF. In DNA, the CDR3 is TGTGCCAGTAGCTCCTTCTCGACTAGTACAGATACGCATTATTTT. This chain links TRBV11-2 with TRBJ2-3, with a possible D match to TRBD2 (6 bases). The CDR3 sequence is 15 residues long. Germline CDR1 is SGHAT and CDR2 is FQNNGV.